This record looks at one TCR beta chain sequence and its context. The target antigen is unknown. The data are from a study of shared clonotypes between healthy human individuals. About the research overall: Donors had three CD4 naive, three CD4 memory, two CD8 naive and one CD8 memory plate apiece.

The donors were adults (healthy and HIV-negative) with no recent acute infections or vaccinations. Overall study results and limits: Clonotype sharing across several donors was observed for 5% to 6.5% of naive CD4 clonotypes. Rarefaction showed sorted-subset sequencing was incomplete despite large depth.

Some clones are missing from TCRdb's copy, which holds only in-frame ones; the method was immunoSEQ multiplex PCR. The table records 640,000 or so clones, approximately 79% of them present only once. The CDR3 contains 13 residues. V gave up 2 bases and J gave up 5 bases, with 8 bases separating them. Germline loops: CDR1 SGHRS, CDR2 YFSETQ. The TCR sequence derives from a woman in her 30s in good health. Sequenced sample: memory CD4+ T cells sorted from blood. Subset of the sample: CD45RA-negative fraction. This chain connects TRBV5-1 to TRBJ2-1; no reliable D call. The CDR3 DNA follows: TGCGCCAGCAGCTTATTGTCCCACAATGAGCAGTTCTTC. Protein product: CASSLLSHNEQFF. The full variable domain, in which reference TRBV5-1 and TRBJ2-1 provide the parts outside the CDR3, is KAGVTQTPRYLIKTRGQQVTLSCSPISGHRSVSWYQQTPGQGLQFLFEYFSETQRNKGNFPGRFSGRQFSNSRSEMNVSTLELGDSALYLCASSLLSHNEQFFGPGTRLTVL.